Reported below is one TCR beta chain. This sample was taken from a study of blood T cell repertoires in COVID-19. Overall study context: T cells, B-cell-depleted T cells, or PBMCs provided the cDNA or gDNA that served as material.

The germline V and J ends were trimmed by 5 bases and 6 bases, with 8 bases remaining between them. Germline CDR1 reads SGHTA; CDR2 reads FQGNSA. CDR3 size: 12 residues. Generated by immunoSEQ multiplex PCR, the TCRdb table keeps only in-frame clones and is missing some. The sample includes 100,000 to 150,000 clones, about 80% of them seen just once. This receptor was taken from a man aged 35-49 years with active or convalescent COVID-19. The sequenced sample was peripheral blood. The genes are TRBV7-2 and TRBJ2-1; no firm D call. The CDR3 DNA follows: TGTGCCAGCAGCGGTAGCTTCAATGAGCAGTTCTTC. Translation gives CASSGSFNEQFF.